In its sample, the clone carrying this T cell receptor (beta chain) was seen a few times. Its antigen is unknown. The sample belongs to a study of vaccination effects on CD4 cells after COVID-19. In the ViraFEST assay, antigen-specific CD4+ clonotypes were identified by expansion after peptide-pool stimulation. Subsequent to 10 days of culture, CD4+ T cells were isolated. The healthy vaccine recipients, who had no prior SARS-CoV-2 infection, showed negative nucleocapsid antibodies. General study findings and limits: Recruitment yielded few convalescent patients, and the study had no early post-infection timepoints.

Clones were sequenced by immunoSEQ multiplex PCR, and TCRdb holds only the in-frame ones, with some missing. The profile covers tens of thousands of clones, with approximately 72% appearing a single time and about 4% taken by the ten largest. Per the germline V gene, CDR1 is SGHRS and CDR2 is YFSETQ. V was cut by 1 base and J by 3 bases, with 10 bases left in between. The CDR3 is 14 amino acids. This TCR was sampled from a human donor who received a COVID-19 vaccine. Sample: CD4+ T cells from PBMCs cultured with HCoV-OC43 spike peptides, taken before COVID-19 vaccination. Subset denoted: HCoV-OC43 spike overlapping peptide pool stimulation. The rearrangement uses TRBV5-1 and TRBJ1-1; tentative D call: TRBD1 (5 bases). The CDR3: CASSLIAQDTEAFF. The CDR3, as DNA: TGCGCCAGCAGCTTGATTGCACAGGACACTGAAGCTTTCTTT.